The clone carrying this T cell receptor beta chain was found a few times. As yet, its antigen is unknown. Treatment indicated: oral pan-JAK inhibitor, 5-10 mg twice daily. Alopecia areata patients provided lesional scalp punch biopsies and peripheral blood. Extraction of RNA preceded its reverse transcription into cDNA, which served as the sequencing template. This table comes from immunoSEQ multiplex PCR, and its TCRdb copy is limited to in-frame clones, with some not included. The table includes 150,000 to 200,000 clones, approximately 67% detected once. The V gene's germline CDR1 is MNHNY and CDR2 SVGAGI (reference sequence). The V gene lost 11 bases and the J gene lost 1 base, with 12 bases spanning the gap. The CDR3 has 14 residues. This entry comes from a study of CD8+ T cells in alopecia areata. Study summary: A regimen of oral tofacitinib, 5 to 10 mg twice daily, was given to treated patients.

Study outcomes and limitations: Lesional scalp, notably in alopecia totalis/universalis, had clonality above that of normal scalp. Many expanded lesional clones persisted in scalp and blood during tofacitinib.

This material consisted of CD4+ T cells sorted from blood, taken at week 49, from a patient treated with tofacitinib. The chain employs TRBV6-6 and TRBJ2-6, with D possibly TRBD1 on 5 matching bases. The TCR comes from a human donor with alopecia areata. Written as DNA, the CDR3 is TGTGCCGGTACCGACAGTTCTGGGGCCAACGTCCTGACTTTC. This translates into CAGTDSSGANVLTF.